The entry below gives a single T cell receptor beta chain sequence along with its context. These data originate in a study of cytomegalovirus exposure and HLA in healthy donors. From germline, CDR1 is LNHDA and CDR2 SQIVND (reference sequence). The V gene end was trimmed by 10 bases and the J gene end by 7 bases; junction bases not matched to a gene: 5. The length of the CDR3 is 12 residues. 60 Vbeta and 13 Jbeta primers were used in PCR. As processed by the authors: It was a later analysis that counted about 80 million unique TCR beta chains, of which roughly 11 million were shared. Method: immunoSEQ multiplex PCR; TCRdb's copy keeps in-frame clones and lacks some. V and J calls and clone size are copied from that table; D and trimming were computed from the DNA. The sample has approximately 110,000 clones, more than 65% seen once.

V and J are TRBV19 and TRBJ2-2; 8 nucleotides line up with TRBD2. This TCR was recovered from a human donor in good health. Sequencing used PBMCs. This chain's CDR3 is CATPGGFGELFF. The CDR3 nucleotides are TGTGCCACTCCGGGGGGGTTCGGGGAGCTGTTTTTT.